This T cell receptor (beta chain) was captured by sequencing in a study of CD8 T cells in Susac syndrome. Overall study findings and caveats: The study recognized that the number of individuals in its TCR sequencing and HLA analysis was relatively small.

In the case of this clonotype: The target antigen is unknown.

The V and J ends lost 1 base and 0 bases respectively, with 7 bases between them. Germline assignment: CDR1 LGHDT and CDR2 YNNKEL (reference sequence). CDR3 length: 15 amino acids. RNA, at roughly 0.45 to 1 ug, was reverse transcribed with random hexamers. In TCRdb, the immunoSEQ multiplex PCR reads were re-called with MiXCR into one record per CDR3 protein. The sample consists of a few hundred thousand distinct CDR3 sequences, roughly nine tenths of them appearing once. Treatment-naive patients with stable or active relapsing-remitting disease were the multiple sclerosis controls. Sequencing input: CD8+ T cells from PBMCs. The rearrangement joins TRBV3-1 to TRBJ2-1; D is undetermined. This clonotype was sampled from a human donor with multiple sclerosis. The CDR3 protein is CASSQGSSSYNEQFF. The CDR3 nucleotides are TGTGCCAGCAGCCAAGGGTCCAGCTCCTACAATGAGCAGTTCTTC.